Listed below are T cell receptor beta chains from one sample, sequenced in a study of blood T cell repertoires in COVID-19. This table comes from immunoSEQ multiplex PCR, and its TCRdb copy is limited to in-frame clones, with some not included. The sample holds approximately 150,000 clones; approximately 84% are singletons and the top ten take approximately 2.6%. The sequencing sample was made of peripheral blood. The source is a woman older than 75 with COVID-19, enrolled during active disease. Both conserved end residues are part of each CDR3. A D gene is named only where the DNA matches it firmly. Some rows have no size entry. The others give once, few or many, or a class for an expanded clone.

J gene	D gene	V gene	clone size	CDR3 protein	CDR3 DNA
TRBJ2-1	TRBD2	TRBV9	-	CASSLSIGLAGHEQFF	TGTGCCAGCAGCTTAAGCATCGGTCTAGCGGGACATGAGCAGTTCTTC
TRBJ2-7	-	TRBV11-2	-	CASSYNRQQGTYEQYF	TGTGCCAGCAGCTACAATCGTCAGCAGGGAACCTACGAGCAGTACTTC
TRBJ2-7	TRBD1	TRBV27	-	CASSFWTGTVSYEQYF	TGTGCCAGCAGTTTCTGGACAGGGACGGTCTCCTACGAGCAGTACTTC
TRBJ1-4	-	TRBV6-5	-	CASSYFPGFEKLFF	TGTGCCAGCAGTTACTTCCCTGGCTTTGAAAAACTGTTTTTT
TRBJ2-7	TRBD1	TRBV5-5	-	CASSLGGTGFLYEQYF	TGTGCCAGCAGCTTGGGCGGGACAGGGTTTTTGTACGAGCAGTACTTC
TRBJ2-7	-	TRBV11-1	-	CASSSSGNTREQYF	TGTGCCAGCAGCTCTTCGGGGAACACCCGCGAGCAGTACTTC
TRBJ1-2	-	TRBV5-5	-	CASSYFVSGTGYTF	TGTGCCAGCAGTTATTTTGTCTCTGGTACAGGCTACACCTTC
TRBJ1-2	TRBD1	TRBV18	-	CASSLRDSLYGYTF	TGTGCCAGCTCACTCCGGGACAGCCTCTATGGCTACACCTTC
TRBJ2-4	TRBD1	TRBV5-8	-	CASSLGAGGLIQYF	TGTGCCAGCAGCTTGGGGGCAGGGGGCCTTATTCAGTACTTC
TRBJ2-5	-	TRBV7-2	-	CASSLWRLRGEETQYF	TGTGCCAGCAGCTTATGGCGCCTCCGGGGAGAAGAGACCCAGTACTTC
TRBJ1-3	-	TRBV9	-	CASSPDAGGFGNTIYF	TGTGCCAGCAGCCCCGATGCGGGGGGCTTCGGAAACACCATATATTTT
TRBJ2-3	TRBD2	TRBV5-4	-	CASSLDLAGGSDTQYF	TGTGCCAGCAGCTTGGACCTAGCGGGAGGATCAGATACGCAGTATTTT
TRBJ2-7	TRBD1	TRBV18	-	CASSPEGATYEQYF	TGTGCCAGCTCACCAGAGGGGGCGACCTACGAGCAGTACTTC
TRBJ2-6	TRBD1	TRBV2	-	CASSERGQGFGGANVLTF	TGTGCCAGCAGTGAACGGGGACAGGGCTTTGGAGGGGCCAACGTCCTGACTTTC
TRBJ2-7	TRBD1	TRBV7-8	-	CASSLRQGAGEQYF	TGTGCCAGCAGCTTAAGACAGGGGGCGGGAGAGCAGTACTTC
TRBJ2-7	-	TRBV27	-	CASSWRVDYEQYF	TGTGCCAGCAGTTGGAGGGTCGACTACGAGCAGTACTTC
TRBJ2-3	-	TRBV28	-	CASSLSFLGGAPDTQYF	TGTGCCAGCAGTTTAAGCTTTCTCGGAGGGGCCCCAGATACGCAGTATTTT
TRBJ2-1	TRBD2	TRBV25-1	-	CASSGSGRNEQFF	TGTGCCAGCAGTGGGAGCGGGAGGAATGAGCAGTTCTTC
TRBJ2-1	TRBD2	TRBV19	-	CASCEIAGRLNEQFF	TGTGCCAGTTGCGAGATAGCGGGAAGGTTGAATGAGCAGTTCTTC
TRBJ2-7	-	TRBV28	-	CASSLSARYEQYF	TGTGCCAGCAGTTTATCTGCGCGGTACGAGCAGTACTTC
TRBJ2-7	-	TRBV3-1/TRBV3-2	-	CASSQDSGRQQYF	TGTGCCAGCAGCCAAGACTCTGGGAGGCAGCAGTACTTC
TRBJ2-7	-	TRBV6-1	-	CASSERQLAALSYEQYF	TGTGCCAGCAGTGAAAGACAATTAGCGGCCTTGTCCTACGAGCAGTACTTC
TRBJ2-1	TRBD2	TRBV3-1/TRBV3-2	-	CASSQGLAGNNEQFF	TGTGCCAGCAGCCAAGGACTAGCGGGAAACAATGAGCAGTTCTTC
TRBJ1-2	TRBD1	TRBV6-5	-	CASNPGQDPYGYTF	TGTGCCAGCAACCCGGGACAGGACCCCTATGGCTACACCTTC
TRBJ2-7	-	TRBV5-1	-	CASSFWQAPEQYF	TGCGCCAGCAGCTTCTGGCAGGCCCCCGAGCAGTACTTC
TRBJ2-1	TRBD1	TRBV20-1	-	CSASKWDRGNEQFF	TGCAGTGCTAGTAAATGGGACAGGGGAAATGAGCAGTTCTTC
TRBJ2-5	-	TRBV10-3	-	CATRLDQETQYF	TGTGCCACCCGACTAGACCAAGAGACCCAGTACTTC
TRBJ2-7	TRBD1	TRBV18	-	CASSPTGGRVSDEQYF	TGTGCCAGCTCACCTACAGGGGGCCGGGTTAGCGACGAGCAGTACTTC
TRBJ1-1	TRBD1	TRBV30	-	CAWSVYRGKLGVTEAFF	TGTGCCTGGAGTGTGTACAGGGGTAAACTTGGGGTCACTGAAGCTTTCTTT
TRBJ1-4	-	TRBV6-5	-	CASSYWGGNEKLFF	TGTGCCAGCAGTTATTGGGGGGGTAATGAAAAACTGTTTTTT
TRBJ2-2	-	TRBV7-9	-	CASSFVQGITGELFF	TGTGCCAGCAGCTTCGTCCAGGGAATTACCGGGGAGCTGTTTTTT
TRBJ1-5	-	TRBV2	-	CASTRFTGPSGQPQHF	TGTGCCAGCACCCGTTTCACAGGGCCCTCGGGTCAGCCCCAGCATTTT
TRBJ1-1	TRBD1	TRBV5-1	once	CASSSGTAHTEAFF	TGCGCCAGCAGCTCCGGGACAGCCCACACTGAAGCTTTCTTT
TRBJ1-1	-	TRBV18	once	CASSLIVNTEAFF	TGTGCCAGCTCACTTATCGTGAACACTGAAGCTTTCTTT
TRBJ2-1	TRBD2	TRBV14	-	CASSQDWASGHLKQFF	TGTGCCAGCAGCCAAGATTGGGCTAGCGGCCACCTGAAGCAGTTCTTC
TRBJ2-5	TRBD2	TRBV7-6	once	CASSFLGAGKETQYF	TGTGCCAGCAGCTTTTTGGGAGCGGGGAAAGAGACCCAGTACTTC
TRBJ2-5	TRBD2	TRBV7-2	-	CASSHRLAGLQETQYF	TGTGCCAGCAGCCACAGACTAGCGGGACTACAAGAGACCCAGTACTTC
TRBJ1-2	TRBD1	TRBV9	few	CASGRTGVNYGYTF	TGTGCCAGCGGTCGGACAGGTGTGAACTATGGCTACACCTTC
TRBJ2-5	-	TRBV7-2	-	CASSLARETQYF	TGTGCCAGCAGCTTAGCTCGGGAGACCCAGTACTTC
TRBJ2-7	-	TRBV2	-	CASKGDGVEQYF	TGTGCCAGCAAAGGGGATGGGGTCGAGCAGTACTTC
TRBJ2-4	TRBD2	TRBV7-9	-	CASSSEGGWGAKNIQYF	TGTGCCAGCAGCTCAGAGGGAGGGTGGGGGGCCAAAAACATTCAGTACTTC
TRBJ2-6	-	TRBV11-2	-	CASSRYRVSGANVLTF	TGTGCCAGCAGCCGTTACAGGGTCTCTGGGGCCAACGTCCTGACTTTC
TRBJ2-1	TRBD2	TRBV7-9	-	CASLNSGGSYNEQFF	TGTGCCAGCTTGAATTCGGGGGGCTCCTACAATGAGCAGTTCTTC
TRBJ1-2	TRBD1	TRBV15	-	CATSKGRQGSNYGYTF	TGTGCCACCAGCAAAGGCAGACAGGGCTCTAACTATGGCTACACCTTC
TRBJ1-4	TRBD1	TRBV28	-	CASSSDRVGEKLFF	TGTGCCAGCAGCTCAGACAGGGTTGGCGAAAAACTGTTTTTT
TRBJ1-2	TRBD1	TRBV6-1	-	CASSEARGPFGYTF	TGTGCCAGCAGTGAAGCGAGGGGGCCCTTTGGCTACACCTTC
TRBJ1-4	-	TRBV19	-	CASSPQGLGEKLFF	TGTGCCAGTAGCCCACAGGGCCTAGGAGAAAAACTGTTTTTT
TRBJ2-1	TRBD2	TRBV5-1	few	CASSLSGGYNEQFF	TGCGCCAGCAGCTTGTCGGGAGGGTACAATGAGCAGTTCTTC
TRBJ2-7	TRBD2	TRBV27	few	CASSSREAGGEYF	TGTGCCAGCAGTTCCCGGGAGGCAGGAGGGGAGTACTTC
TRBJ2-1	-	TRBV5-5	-	CASSATTYYNEQFF	TGTGCCAGCAGCGCGACTACCTACTACAATGAGCAGTTCTTC
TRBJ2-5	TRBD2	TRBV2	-	CASSGPAGPIETQYF	TGTGCCAGCAGTGGTCCAGCGGGGCCCATTGAGACCCAGTACTTC
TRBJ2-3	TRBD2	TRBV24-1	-	CATSDLGARTSGRVFADTQYF	TGTGCCACCAGTGACCTTGGGGCCAGGACTAGCGGGAGAGTCTTCGCAGATACGCAGTATTTT
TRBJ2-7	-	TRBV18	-	CASSPRASYEQYF	TGTGCCAGCTCACCACGGGCTTCCTACGAGCAGTACTTC